The TCR beta chain described here comes from a study of preoperative IRX-2 immunotherapy in early breast cancer. This clone occurred once. Data came from immunoSEQ multiplex PCR; TCRdb stores just in-frame clones and leaves some out. The top ten hold 2% to 2.5% of the sample, which has about 27,000 clones, about four fifths seen once. Treatment: preoperative locoregional IRX-2 cytokine immunotherapy. Patients received preoperative, locoregional IRX-2 cytokine immunotherapy in a phase Ib study. Germline V CDR1 and CDR2: MNHGY, SAAAGT. This CDR3 has 12 amino acids. The V gene lost 5 bases and the J gene lost 8 bases, with 12 bases spanning the gap.

The input for sequencing was lymph node tissue, taken before IRX-2 immunotherapy. This TCR derives from a human donor with breast cancer. V gene TRBV6-8 combines with J gene TRBJ1-2, with D perhaps TRBD1 (6 bases). CDR3 loop: CASSQPQGGYTF. DNA of the CDR3: TGTGCCAGCAGTCAACCGCAGGGGGGCTACACCTTC.